This T cell receptor (beta chain) was obtained from a study of human T cells and chemical hapten exposure (TCRdb year 2021). With respect to the entire study: For sensitization, 2% DPC in acetone was applied to a 2 cm by 2 cm area of upper inner arm skin. Patch testing was done on the upper back using Finn chambers containing 0.01% DPC, and results were scored after 6 days according to International Contact Dermatitis Research Group standards. Patients additionally received weekly therapeutic DPC doses to the scalp throughout the approximately 25-week study period. The libraries were sequenced as a pool, and the TCR yield per sample differed mostly because of small variations in library volumes within the pool. Most of the patients in the cohort were female, and the cohort covered alopecia areata with under or over 50% scalp involvement, alopecia totalis and alopecia universalis. This study followed changes in the peripheral blood TCR repertoire in vivo during primary and secondary sensitization of alopecia patients to the hapten diphenylcyclopropenone (DPC). Roughly 30 alopecia patients gave blood for TCR sequencing at one to four time points (pre-sensitization, 2, 6 and 24 weeks). Blood samples were taken from patients before sensitization (week 0) and then at 2, 6 and about 24 weeks after DPC sensitization. Study-wide conclusions, independent of this receptor: All patients had alopecia, a presumed autoimmune disease, so their immune response might differ from that of healthy individuals. Expanded TCRs formed significantly more large CDR3 similarity clusters than pre-sensitization or healthy control sets, consistent with antigen-driven responses. Repeated subsampling changed both the strength of the expansion versus patch-test correlation and the threshold at which that correlation became significant. DPC sensitization did not change how many TCRs were above 1 in 1000 frequency, and no evidence was found of alterations in global repertoire structure. Patch test score was positively correlated with the number of PT1 expanded TCRs, with significance at thresholds 8, 16 and 32 but not at 4.

According to the study, the label for this sample's time point signals: patch test 3, about 24 weeks after DPC sensitization. The treatment or condition label corresponds to: therapeutic diphenylcyclopropenone sensitization with weekly scalp DPC. At every patch-test visit, the blood draw took place before the patch test was put on. To be eligible, patients had to be aged 18 to 70, diagnosed with alopecia and judged suitable for DPC therapy, while pregnant patients were excluded. Total RNA was isolated from unfractionated whole blood collected in Tempus Blood RNA tubes. Regarding this clonotype: The antigen it recognizes is unknown. Per-base qualities were not stored, and no clone one base away is much larger.

Library preparation employed RACE. Instrument on record: NextSeq 500. Library preparation attached unique molecular identifiers to individual cDNA molecules for quantitative, reproducible TCR counting. From each blood RNA sample, both TCR alpha and TCR beta chains were sequenced. The study's own analysis went as follows. A median of about 87,000 TCRs per sample was observed, with a range of 23,224 to 690,600. The Decombinator software suite was used to annotate the V, J and CDR3 of the TCR reads. To make PS versus PT1 abundance plots, every sample was subsampled to the same number of TCRs (28,000). TCRs were defined as expanded if absent before sensitization and observed at least eight times at the 2-week time point. In TCRdb, the public reads were trimmed at Q25 with fastp and aligned with MiXCR, with productive beta chains retained. Here each entry gathers all rows of one CDR3 protein and keeps the most common genes and DNA. The V and J calls follow TCRdb's processing rather than the paper's. The sample includes 180,000 or so distinct CDR3 sequences, with approximately 26% observed a single time. Approximately 2.5% of the sample is taken by the ten largest.

CDR1 and CDR2, looked up from the germline V gene, are SQVTM and ANQGSEA. The CDR3 holds 13 amino acids from the cysteine to the phenylalanine. Only the CDR3 part of the read is kept: 39 bases, read in frame from the first base. A distance of 5 bases separates the germline ends of V and J, which lose 3 bases and 0 bases respectively. The sequence links TRBV29-1 to TRBJ2-2; no confident D gene assignment can be made. This clonotype was obtained from a middle-aged woman with alopecia areata. Some clones in this sample may be carry-over from other donors' samples. This sample comprised whole blood, obtained in connection with sensitization to the hapten diphenylcyclopropenone (DPC). The DNA is TGCAGCGTTGACAAGGCGAACACCGGGGAGCTGTTTTTT. This yields the protein CSVDKANTGELFF.